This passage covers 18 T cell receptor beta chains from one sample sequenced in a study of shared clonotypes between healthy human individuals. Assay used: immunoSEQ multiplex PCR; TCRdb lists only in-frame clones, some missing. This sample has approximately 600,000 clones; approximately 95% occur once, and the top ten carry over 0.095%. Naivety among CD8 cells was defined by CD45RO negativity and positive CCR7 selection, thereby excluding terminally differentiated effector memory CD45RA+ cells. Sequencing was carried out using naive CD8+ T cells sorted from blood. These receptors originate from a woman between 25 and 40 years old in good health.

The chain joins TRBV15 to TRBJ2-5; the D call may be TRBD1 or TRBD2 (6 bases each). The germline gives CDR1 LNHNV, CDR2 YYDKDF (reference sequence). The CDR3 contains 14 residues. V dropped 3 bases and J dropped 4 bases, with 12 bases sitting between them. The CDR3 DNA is TGTGCCACCAGCAGTACAGGGACTTCAGAGACCCAGTACTTC. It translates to CATSSTGTSETQYF.

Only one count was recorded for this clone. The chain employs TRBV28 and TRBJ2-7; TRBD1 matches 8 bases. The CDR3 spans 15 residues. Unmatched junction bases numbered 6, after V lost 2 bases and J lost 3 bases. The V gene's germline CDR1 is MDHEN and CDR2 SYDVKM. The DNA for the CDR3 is TGTGCCAGCAGTTTAGCGGCAGGGGGCCTCTACGAGCAGTACTTC. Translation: CASSLAAGGLYEQYF.

DNA of the CDR3: TGTGCCAGCAGCTTAACAGGGAACACAGATACGCAGTATTTT. The encoded protein is CASSLTGNTDTQYF. This chain joins TRBV7-9 and TRBJ2-3, with D tentatively TRBD1 (6 bases). The CDR3 is made up of 14 amino acids. CDR1 and CDR2 from the germline V gene are SEHNR and FQNEAQ (reference sequence). The germline V and J ends were trimmed by 2 bases and 2 bases, with 8 bases remaining between them.

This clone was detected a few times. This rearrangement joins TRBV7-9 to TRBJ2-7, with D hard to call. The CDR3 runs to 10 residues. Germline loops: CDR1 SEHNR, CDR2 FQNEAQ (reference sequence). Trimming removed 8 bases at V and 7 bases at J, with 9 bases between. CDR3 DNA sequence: TGTGCCAGCGACATGGAGGAGCAGTACTTC. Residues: CASDMEEQYF. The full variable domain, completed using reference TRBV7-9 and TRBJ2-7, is DTGVSQNPRHKITKRGQNVTFRCDPISEHNRLYWYRQTLGQGPEFLTYFQNEAQLEKSRLLSDRFSAERPKGSFSTLEIQRTEQGDSAMYLCASDMEEQYFGPGTRLTVT.

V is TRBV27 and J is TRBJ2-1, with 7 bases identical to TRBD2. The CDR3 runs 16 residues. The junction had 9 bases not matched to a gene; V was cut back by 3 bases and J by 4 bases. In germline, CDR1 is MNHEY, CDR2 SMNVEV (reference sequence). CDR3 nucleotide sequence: TGTGCCAGCAGTTTTGACGGGAGGACCCTTTACAATGAGCAGTTCTTC. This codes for CASSFDGRTLYNEQFF.

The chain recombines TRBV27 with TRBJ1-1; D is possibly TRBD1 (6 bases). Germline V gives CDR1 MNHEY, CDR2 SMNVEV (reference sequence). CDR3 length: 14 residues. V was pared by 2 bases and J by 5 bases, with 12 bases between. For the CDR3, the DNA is TGTGCCAGCAGTTTAGTGCAGGGGAGAACTGAAGCTTTCTTT. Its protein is CASSLVQGRTEAFF.

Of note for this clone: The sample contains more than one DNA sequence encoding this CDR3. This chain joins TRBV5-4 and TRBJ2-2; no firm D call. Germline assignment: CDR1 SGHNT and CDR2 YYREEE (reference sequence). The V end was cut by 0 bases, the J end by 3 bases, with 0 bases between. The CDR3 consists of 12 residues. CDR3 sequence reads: CASSLDTGELFF. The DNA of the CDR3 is TGTGCCAGCAGCTTGGACACCGGGGAGCTGTTTTTT.

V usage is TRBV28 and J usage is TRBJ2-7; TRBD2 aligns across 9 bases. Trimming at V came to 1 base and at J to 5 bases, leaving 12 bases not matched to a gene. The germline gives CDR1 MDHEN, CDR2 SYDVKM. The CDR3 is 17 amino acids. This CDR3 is CASSLFSWPSGNNEQYF. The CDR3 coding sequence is TGTGCCAGCAGTTTATTCTCTTGGCCTAGCGGGAACAACGAGCAGTACTTC.

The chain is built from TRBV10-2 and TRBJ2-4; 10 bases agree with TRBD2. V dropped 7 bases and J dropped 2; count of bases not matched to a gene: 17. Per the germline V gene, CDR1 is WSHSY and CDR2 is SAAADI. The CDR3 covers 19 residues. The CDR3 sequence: CASTAGTSDISWPKNIQYF. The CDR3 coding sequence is TGCGCCAGCACCGCGGGGACTAGCGATATTTCATGGCCCAAAAACATTCAGTACTTC.

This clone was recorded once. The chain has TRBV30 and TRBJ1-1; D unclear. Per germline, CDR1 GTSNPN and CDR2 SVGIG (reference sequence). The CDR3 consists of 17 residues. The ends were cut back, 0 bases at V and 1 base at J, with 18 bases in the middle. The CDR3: CAWSVPPQWEENTEAFF. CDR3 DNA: TGTGCCTGGAGTGTACCTCCCCAGTGGGAAGAGAACACTGAAGCTTTCTTT. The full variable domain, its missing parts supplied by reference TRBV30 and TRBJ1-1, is SQTIHQWPATLVQPVGSPLSLECTVEGTSNPNLYWYRQAAGRGLQLLFYSVGIGQISSEVPQNLSASRPQDRQFILSSKKLLLSDSGFYLCAWSVPPQWEENTEAFFGQGTRLTVV.

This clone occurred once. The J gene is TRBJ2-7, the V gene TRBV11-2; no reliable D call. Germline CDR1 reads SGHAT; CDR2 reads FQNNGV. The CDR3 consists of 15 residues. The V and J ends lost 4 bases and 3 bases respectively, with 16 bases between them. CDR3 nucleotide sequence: TGTGCCAGCAGCTCCCCCCTGGTCGGCGTCTACGAGCAGTACTTC. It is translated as CASSSPLVGVYEQYF.

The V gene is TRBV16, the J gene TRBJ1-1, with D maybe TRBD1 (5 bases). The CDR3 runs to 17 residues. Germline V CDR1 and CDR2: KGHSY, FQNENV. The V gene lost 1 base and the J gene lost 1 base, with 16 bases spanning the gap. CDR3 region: CASSQFVTGKGNTEAFF. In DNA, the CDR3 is TGTGCCAGCAGCCAATTCGTTACAGGAAAGGGGAACACTGAAGCTTTCTTT.

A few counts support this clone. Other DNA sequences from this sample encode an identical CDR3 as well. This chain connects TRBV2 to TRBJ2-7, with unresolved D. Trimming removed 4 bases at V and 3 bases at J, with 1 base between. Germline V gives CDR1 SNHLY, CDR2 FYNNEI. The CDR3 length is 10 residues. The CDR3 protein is CASSGYEQYF. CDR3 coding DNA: TGTGCCAGCAGTGGCTACGAGCAGTACTTC.

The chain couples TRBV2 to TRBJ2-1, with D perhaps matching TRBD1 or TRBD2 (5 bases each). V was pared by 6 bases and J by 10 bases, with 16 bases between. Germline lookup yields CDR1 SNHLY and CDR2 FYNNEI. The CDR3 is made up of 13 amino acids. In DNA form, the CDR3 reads TGTGCCAGCAGAGGGATCGGGGCTGACGAGCAGTTCTTC. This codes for CASRGIGADEQFF.

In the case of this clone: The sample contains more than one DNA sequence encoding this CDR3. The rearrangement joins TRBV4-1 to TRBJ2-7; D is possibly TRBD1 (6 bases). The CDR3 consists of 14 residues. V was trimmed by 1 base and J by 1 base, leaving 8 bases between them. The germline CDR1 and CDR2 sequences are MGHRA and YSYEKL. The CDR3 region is CASSQGRGSYEQYF. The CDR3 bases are TGCGCCAGCAGCCAAGGCAGGGGTTCCTACGAGCAGTACTTC.

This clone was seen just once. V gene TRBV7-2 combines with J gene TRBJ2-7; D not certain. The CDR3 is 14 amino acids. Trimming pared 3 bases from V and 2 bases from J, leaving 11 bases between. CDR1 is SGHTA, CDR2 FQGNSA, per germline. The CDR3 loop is CASSFGYRAYEQYF. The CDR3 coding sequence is TGTGCCAGCAGCTTTGGGTATAGGGCCTACGAGCAGTACTTC.

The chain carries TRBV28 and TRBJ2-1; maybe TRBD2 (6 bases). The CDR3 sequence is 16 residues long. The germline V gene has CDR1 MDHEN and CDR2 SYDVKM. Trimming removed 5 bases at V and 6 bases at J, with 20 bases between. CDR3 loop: CASSGRRGLDFNEQFF. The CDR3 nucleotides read TGTGCCAGCAGTGGGAGGAGGGGTTTAGATTTCAATGAGCAGTTCTTC.

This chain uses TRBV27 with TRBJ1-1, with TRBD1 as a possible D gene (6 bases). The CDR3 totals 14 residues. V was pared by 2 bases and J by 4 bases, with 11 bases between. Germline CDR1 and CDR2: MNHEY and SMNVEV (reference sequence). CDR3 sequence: CASSLGQLSTEAFF. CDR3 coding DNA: TGTGCCAGCAGTTTAGGACAGCTGAGCACTGAAGCTTTCTTT.